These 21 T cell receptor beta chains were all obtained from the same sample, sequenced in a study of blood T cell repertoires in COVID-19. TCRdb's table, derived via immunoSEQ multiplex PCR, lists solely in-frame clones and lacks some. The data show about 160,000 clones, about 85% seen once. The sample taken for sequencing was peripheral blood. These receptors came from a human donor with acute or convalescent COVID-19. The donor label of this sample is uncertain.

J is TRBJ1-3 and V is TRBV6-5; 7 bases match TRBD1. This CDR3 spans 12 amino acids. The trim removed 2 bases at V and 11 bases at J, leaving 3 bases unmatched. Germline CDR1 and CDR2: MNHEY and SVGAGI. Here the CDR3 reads CASSYRQGAIYF. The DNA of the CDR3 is TGTGCCAGCAGTTACCGACAGGGTGCCATATATTTT.

The CDR3 coding sequence is TGTGCCAGCAGCCTACAGACAGGGCCCCCCTACGAGCAGTACTTC. Translating gives CASSLQTGPPYEQYF. The V call is TRBV21-1, the J call TRBJ2-7; the table's D call TRBD1 went unverified against the DNA. TRBV21-1 is shown as a pseudogene. There are 15 residues in the CDR3.

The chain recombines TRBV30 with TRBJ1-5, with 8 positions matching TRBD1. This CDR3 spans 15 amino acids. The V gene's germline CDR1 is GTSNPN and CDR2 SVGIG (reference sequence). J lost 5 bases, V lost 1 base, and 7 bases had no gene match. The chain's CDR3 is CAWSGGQGPYQPQHF. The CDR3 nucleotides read TGTGCCTGGAGTGGAGGACAGGGTCCATATCAGCCCCAGCATTTT.

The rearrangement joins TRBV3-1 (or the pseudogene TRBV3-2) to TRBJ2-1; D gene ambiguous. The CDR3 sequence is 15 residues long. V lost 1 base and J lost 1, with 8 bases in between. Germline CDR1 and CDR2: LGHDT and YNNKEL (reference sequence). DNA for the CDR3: TGTGCCAGCAGCCAAGTAACAGTTTCCTACAATGAGCAGTTCTTC. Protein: CASSQVTVSYNEQFF.

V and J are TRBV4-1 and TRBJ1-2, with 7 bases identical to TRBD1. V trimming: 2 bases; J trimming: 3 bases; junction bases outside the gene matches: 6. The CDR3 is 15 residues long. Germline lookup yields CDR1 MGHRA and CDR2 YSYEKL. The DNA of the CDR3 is TGCGCCAGCAGCCAAAAAGTCGACAGGGACTATGGCTACACCTTC. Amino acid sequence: CASSQKVDRDYGYTF.

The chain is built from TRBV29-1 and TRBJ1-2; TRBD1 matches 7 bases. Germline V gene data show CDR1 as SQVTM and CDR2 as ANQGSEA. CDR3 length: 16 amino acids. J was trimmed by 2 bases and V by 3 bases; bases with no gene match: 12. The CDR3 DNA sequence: TGCAGCGTTGAGGGAGAACAGGGGCAGGCGAACTATGGCTACACCTTC. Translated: CSVEGEQGQANYGYTF. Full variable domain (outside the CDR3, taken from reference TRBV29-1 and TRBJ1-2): SAVISQKPSRDICQRGTSLTIQCQVDSQVTMMFWYRQQPGQSLTLIATANQGSEATYESGFVIDKFPISRPNLTFSTLTVSNMSPEDSSIYLCSVEGEQGQANYGYTFGSGTRLTVV.

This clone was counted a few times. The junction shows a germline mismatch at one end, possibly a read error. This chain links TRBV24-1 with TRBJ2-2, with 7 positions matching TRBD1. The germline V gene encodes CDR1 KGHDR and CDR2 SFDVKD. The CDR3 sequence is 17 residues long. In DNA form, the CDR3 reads TGTGCCACCAGTGATCCTACCGGGACAGCGAAGACCGGGGAGCTGTTTTTT. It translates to CATSDPTGTAKTGELFF.

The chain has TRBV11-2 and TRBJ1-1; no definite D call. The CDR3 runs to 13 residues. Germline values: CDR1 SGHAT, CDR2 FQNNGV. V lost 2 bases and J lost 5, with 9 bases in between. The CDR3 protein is CASSLMATTEAFF. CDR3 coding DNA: TGTGCCAGCAGCTTAATGGCCACGACTGAAGCTTTCTTT.

The CDR3 DNA sequence: TGTGCCAGCAGTGAAGCTTCGCGGGGTTCCTGGTATGGCTACACCTTC. Translated, it gives CASSEASRGSWYGYTF. The chain employs TRBV2 and TRBJ1-2; D gene unclear. V gave up 0 bases and J gave up 5 bases, with 16 bases separating them. The CDR3 is 16 amino acids. The germline V gene encodes CDR1 SNHLY and CDR2 FYNNEI.

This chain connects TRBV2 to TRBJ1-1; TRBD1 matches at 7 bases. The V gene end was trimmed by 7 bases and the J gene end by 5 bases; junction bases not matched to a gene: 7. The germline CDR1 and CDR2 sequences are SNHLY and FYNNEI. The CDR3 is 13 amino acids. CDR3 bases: TGTGCCAGCACCCTACGACAGGGTACTGAAGCTTTCTTT. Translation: CASTLRQGTEAFF. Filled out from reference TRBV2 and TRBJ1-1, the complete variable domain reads EPEVTQTPSHQVTQMGQEVILRCVPISNHLYFYWYRQILGQKVEFLVSFYNNEISEKSEIFDDQFSVERPDGSNFTLKIRSTKLEDSAMYFCASTLRQGTEAFFGQGTRLTVV.

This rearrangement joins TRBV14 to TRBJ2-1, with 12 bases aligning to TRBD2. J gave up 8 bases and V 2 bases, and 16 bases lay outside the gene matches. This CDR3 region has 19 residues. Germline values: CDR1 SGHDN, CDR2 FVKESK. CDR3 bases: TGTGCCAGCAGCCAATACTCACCGGCTAGCGGGGGGGCGAGCGATGAGCAGTTCTTC. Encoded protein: CASSQYSPASGGASDEQFF.

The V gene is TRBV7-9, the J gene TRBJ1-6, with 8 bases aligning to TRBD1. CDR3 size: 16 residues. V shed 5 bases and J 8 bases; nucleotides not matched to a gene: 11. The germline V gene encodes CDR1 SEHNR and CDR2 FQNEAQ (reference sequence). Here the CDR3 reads CASSLRGQNMDSPLHF. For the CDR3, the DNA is TGTGCCAGCAGCCTCAGGGGGCAAAATATGGATTCACCCCTCCACTTT.

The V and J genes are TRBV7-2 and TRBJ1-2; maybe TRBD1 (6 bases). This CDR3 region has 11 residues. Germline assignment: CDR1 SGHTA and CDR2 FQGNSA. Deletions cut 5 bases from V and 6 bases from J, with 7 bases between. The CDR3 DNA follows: TGTGCCAGCAGCCCAGGGGATGGCTACACCTTC. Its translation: CASSPGDGYTF.

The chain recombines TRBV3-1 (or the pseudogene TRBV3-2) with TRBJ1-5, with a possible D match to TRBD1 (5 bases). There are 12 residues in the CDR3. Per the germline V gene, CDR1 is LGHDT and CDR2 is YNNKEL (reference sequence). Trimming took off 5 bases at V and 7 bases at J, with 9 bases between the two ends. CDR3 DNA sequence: TGTGCCAGCAGCTACCAGGGACAGCCCCAGCATTTT. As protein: CASSYQGQPQHF.

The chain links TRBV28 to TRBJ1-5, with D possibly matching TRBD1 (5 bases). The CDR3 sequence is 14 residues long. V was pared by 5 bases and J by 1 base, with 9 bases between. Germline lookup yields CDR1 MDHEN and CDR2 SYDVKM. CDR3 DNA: TGTGCCAGCAGTCAGGCAGGGAGCAATCAGCCCCAGCATTTT. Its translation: CASSQAGSNQPQHF.

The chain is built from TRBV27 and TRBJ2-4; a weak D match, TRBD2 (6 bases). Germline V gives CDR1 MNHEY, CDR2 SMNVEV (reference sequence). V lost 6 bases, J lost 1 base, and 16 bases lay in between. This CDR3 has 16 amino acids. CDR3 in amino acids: CASSPRGTSAKNIQYF. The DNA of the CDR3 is TGTGCCAGCAGCCCCCGGGGGACTTCGGCCAAAAACATTCAGTACTTC.

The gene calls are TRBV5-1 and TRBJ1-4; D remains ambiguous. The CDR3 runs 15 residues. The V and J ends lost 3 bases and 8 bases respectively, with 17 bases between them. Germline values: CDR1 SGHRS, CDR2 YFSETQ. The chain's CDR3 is CASSSGSPAGEKLFF. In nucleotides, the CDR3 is TGCGCCAGCAGCTCTGGGTCCCCCGCCGGGGAAAAACTGTTTTTT.

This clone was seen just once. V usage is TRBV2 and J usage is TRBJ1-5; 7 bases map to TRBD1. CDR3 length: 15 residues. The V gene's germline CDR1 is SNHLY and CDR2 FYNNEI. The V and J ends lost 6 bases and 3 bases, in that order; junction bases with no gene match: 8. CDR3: CASRGRDRLNQPQHF. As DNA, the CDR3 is TGTGCCAGCAGGGGCCGGGACAGACTCAATCAGCCCCAGCATTTT.

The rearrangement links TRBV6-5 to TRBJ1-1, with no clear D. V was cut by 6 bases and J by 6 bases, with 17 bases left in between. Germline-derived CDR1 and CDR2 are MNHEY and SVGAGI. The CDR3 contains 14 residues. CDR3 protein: CASSNPEGFAEAFF. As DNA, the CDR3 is TGTGCCAGCAGCAACCCGGAGGGCTTCGCTGAAGCTTTCTTT.

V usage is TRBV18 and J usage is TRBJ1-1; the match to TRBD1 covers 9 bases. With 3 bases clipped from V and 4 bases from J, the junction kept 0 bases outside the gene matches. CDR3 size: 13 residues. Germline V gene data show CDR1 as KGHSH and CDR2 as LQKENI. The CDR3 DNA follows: TGTGCCAGCTCACCGACAGGGGGCACTGAAGCTTTCTTT. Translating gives CASSPTGGTEAFF.

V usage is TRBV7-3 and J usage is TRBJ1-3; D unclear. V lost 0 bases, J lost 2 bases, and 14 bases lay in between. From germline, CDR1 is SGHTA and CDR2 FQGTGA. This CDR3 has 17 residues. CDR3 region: CASSLTPAGVTGNTIYF. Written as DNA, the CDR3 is TGTGCCAGCAGCTTAACCCCTGCCGGAGTAACTGGAAACACCATATATTTT.